The source of this T cell receptor (beta chain) is a study of a mutant IDH1 vaccine in newly diagnosed glioma. Study-level points and caveats: Among all patients, vaccine-induced immune responses occurred in approximately 93%.

Trimming cost V 4 bases and J 3 bases; bases outside gene matches: 1. The CDR3 loop spans 15 amino acids. Looked up from germline, CDR1 is MRHNA and CDR2 is SNTAGT. The time point is: week 47, end of study. Each dose delivered 300 ug of mutant IDH1 20-mer peptide subcutaneously with imiquimod. Tumors from donors were new WHO grade 3 or 4 IDH1-mutant astrocytomas with ATRX loss. The repertoire was sequenced with immunoSEQ multiplex PCR; TCRdb's copy has only in-frame clones and lacks some. The profile covers about 24,000 clones, with over 80% appearing a single time and 3.5% to 4% taken by the ten largest. On this clone: The antigen is undetermined.

This specimen was PBMCs, taken from a glioma patient whose treatment included an IDH1 peptide vaccine. The receptor was isolated from a man aged 35-49 years with glioma. Some clones in this sample may be carry-over from other donors' samples. This rearrangement joins TRBV6-4 to TRBJ2-2; the match to TRBD2 covers 11 bases. The CDR3 nucleotides read TGTGCCAGCAGTGCACTAGCGGGGGACACCGGGGAGCTGTTTTTT. Translated: CASSALAGDTGELFF.